This T cell receptor (beta chain) was captured in a study of T cell changes during pregnancy in multiple sclerosis. Produced via immunoSEQ multiplex PCR; TCRdb's table is partial and in-frame only. The sample includes 55,000 to 85,000 clones, approximately 94% of them seen just once. This CDR3 has 15 residues. Per the germline V gene, CDR1 is SNHLY and CDR2 is FYNNEI. Losses at the gene ends were 9 bases for V and 2 bases for J; bases not matched to a gene: 7. V gene TRBV2 combines with J gene TRBJ2-2; 9 positions agree with TRBD2. The TCR comes from a female donor with multiple sclerosis, enrolled in a pregnancy study. This material consisted of peripheral blood, taken in the third trimester of pregnancy. This chain's CDR3 is CARGGTSRNTGELFF. CDR3 bases: TGTGCCAGGGGTGGGACTAGCCGTAACACCGGGGAGCTGTTTTTT.